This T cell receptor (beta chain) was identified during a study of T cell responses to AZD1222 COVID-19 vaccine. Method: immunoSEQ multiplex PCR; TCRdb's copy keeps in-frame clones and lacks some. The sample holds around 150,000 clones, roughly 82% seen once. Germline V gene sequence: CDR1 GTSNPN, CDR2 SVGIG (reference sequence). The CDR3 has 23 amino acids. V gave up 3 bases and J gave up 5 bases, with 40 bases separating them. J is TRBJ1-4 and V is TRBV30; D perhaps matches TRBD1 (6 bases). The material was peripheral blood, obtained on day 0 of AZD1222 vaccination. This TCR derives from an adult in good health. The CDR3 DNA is TGTGCCTGGAGGGGAGGTAGGGGGGATGTTGCCGATAGGAATGAAATAGCGAATGAAAAACTGTTTTTT. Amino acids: CAWRGGRGDVADRNEIANEKLFF.